This T cell receptor beta chain was identified during a study of shared clonotypes between healthy human individuals. Trimming took 7 bases from V and 8 from J; bases not matched to a gene: 7. The length of the CDR3 is 13 residues. Germline CDR1 is SNHLY and CDR2 is FYNNEI. Assay execution proceeded at the deep level. The data were produced by immunoSEQ multiplex PCR, yet TCRdb's version contains in-frame clones alone and is incomplete. Of fewer than 600,000 clones in the sample, around three quarters were seen once. This clone was seen a single time. Material for sequencing was PBMCs. This TCR was recovered from a woman aged 40 to 50 in good health. Some clones in this sample may be carry-over from other donors' samples. The J gene is TRBJ2-2, the V gene TRBV2; 7 nucleotides align to TRBD1. The chain's CDR3 is CASTRDRSGELFF. The DNA of the CDR3 is TGTGCCAGCACTCGGGACAGAAGTGGGGAGCTGTTTTTT.